This TCR beta chain was profiled in a study of blood T cell repertoires in COVID-19. The germline V and J ends were trimmed by 4 bases and 1 base, with 12 bases remaining between them. The CDR3 runs 15 residues. The V gene's germline CDR1 is SEHNR and CDR2 FQNEAQ (reference sequence). This clone was recorded only once. Sequenced by immunoSEQ multiplex PCR; TCRdb stores in-frame clones only, minus some. The profile shows tens of thousands of clones, 70% to 85% of them singletons. The receptor was derived from a man between 60 and 70 years old with active or convalescent COVID-19. The sample was peripheral blood. The chain is built from TRBV7-9 and TRBJ2-3; D unclear. CDR3 sequence (DNA): TGTGCCAGCAGCTCATCGCAGTATGGCACAGATACGCAGTATTTT. Its protein is CASSSSQYGTDTQYF.